Listed here are 21 T cell receptor beta chains from one sample, sequenced in a study of early T cells in non-severe SARS-CoV-2 infection. Via MiXCR, TCRdb re-called the 5' RACE reads, giving one row per CDR3 protein. The data show over 60,000 distinct CDR3 sequences, roughly 12% seen once. The sample in question was whole blood, obtained at baseline. The source of these receptors is an adult who was a healthcare worker with PCR-confirmed SARS-CoV-2 infection or an uninfected control (not recorded which).

A few counts support this clonotype. The rearrangement joins TRBV7-9 to TRBJ1-1; maybe TRBD1 (6 bases). The V gene's germline CDR1 is SEHNR and CDR2 FQNEAQ (reference sequence). This CDR3 spans 13 amino acids. With 4 bases removed from V and 5 bases from J, the gap between germline ends came to 11 bases. CDR3 protein: CASSYRAGTEAFF. The DNA for the CDR3 is TGTGCCAGCAGCTACAGGGCAGGGACTGAAGCTTTCTTT.

This clonotype was picked up a small number of times. The rearrangement uses TRBV7-7 and TRBJ2-2, with D tentatively TRBD2 (5 bases). Germline V gene sequence: CDR1 SSHAT, CDR2 FNYEAQ (reference sequence). V was trimmed by 6 bases and J by 6 bases, leaving 8 bases between them. The CDR3 runs 12 residues. CDR3 in amino acids: CASRTGSGELFF. DNA of the CDR3: TGTGCCAGCAGAACGGGGTCCGGGGAGCTGTTTTTT.

This clonotype turned up a few times. This chain connects TRBV20-1 to TRBJ2-7; the match to TRBD1 covers 9 bases. V lost 6 bases and J lost 5; bases outside the gene matches: 11. This CDR3 has 14 amino acids. The germline gives CDR1 DFQATT, CDR2 SNEGSKA (reference sequence). The DNA of the CDR3 is TGCAGTGCCACCCAGGGACAGGGCGTTAACGAGCAGTACTTC. Its translation: CSATQGQGVNEQYF.

This clonotype appeared a few times. The chain combines TRBV28 with TRBJ2-3, with a weak D call TRBD1 (5 bases). The CDR3 is 14 amino acids. Germline loops: CDR1 MDHEN, CDR2 SYDVKM. The V gene lost 3 bases and the J gene lost 6 bases, with 13 bases spanning the gap. CDR3 DNA: TGTGCCAGCAGTTTCAGGGCACCGAGGGATACGCAGTATTTT. Residues: CASSFRAPRDTQYF.

This clonotype has more than one count but fewer than ten. V gene TRBV15 combines with J gene TRBJ2-3, with D tentatively TRBD1 (5 bases). V lost 0 bases, J lost 0 bases, and 7 bases lay in between. The germline gives CDR1 LNHNV, CDR2 YYDKDF (reference sequence). The CDR3 has 15 amino acids. CDR3 sequence: CATSRDRVSTDTQYF. The CDR3 DNA follows: TGTGCCACCAGCAGAGACAGGGTTAGCACAGATACGCAGTATTTT.

The J gene is TRBJ2-4, the V gene TRBV7-2; D possibly corresponds to TRBD2 (7 bases). From germline, CDR1 is SGHTA and CDR2 FQGNSA. V was clipped by 0 bases and J by 2 bases, with 11 bases between them. CDR3 length: 16 residues. The CDR3 loop is CASSLAGGASKNIQYF. CDR3 nucleotides: TGTGCCAGCAGCTTAGCGGGGGGGGCGTCCAAAAACATTCAGTACTTC.

This clonotype has more than one count but fewer than ten. The rearrangement links TRBV11-2 to TRBJ1-6; D unresolved. The V end lost 3 bases, the J end lost 15 bases, and 15 bases lay between the germline ends. Germline lookup yields CDR1 SGHAT and CDR2 FQNNGV. This CDR3 has 13 residues. The chain's CDR3 is CASSLSSSGNLHF. The CDR3 nucleotides are TGTGCCAGCAGCTTGTCTTCTTCTGGTAACCTCCACTTT.

This clonotype occurred a few times. The chain has TRBV7-9 and TRBJ2-3, with 13 bases identical to TRBD2. V lost 6 bases and J lost 1; bases outside the gene matches: 7. The CDR3 is 17 residues long. Germline-derived CDR1 and CDR2 are SEHNR and FQNEAQ (reference sequence). CDR3 nucleotides: TGTGCCAGCAGTCGGACTAGCGGGGGAATCGGCACAGATACGCAGTATTTT. Translation: CASSRTSGGIGTDTQYF. The full variable domain, in which reference TRBV7-9 and TRBJ2-3 provide the parts outside the CDR3, is DTGVSQNPRHKITKRGQNVTFRCDPISEHNRLYWYRQTLGQGPEFLTYFQNEAQLEKSRLLSDRFSAERPKGSFSTLEIQRTEQGDSAMYLCASSRTSGGIGTDTQYFGPGTRLTVL.

This clonotype was seen ten or more times. The chain links TRBV12-3 or TRBV12-4 to TRBJ2-5, with 7 bases aligning to TRBD1. The CDR3 sequence is 13 residues long. Losses at the gene ends were 6 bases for V and 6 bases for J; bases not matched to a gene: 7. CDR3 DNA sequence: TGTGCCAGCAGAGGATACAGGGGTCAGACCCAGTACTTC. Its protein product is CASRGYRGQTQYF.

This clonotype was detected ten times or more. V and J are TRBV28 and TRBJ2-1; 10 bases are a match to TRBD2. The CDR3 consists of 16 residues. V shed 6 bases, J shed 4 bases, and the junction held 9 bases outside the gene matches. Germline CDR1 reads MDHEN; CDR2 reads SYDVKM. CDR3 nucleotide sequence: TGTGCCAGCAGGCCAGAGGCTAGCGGGGGTTACAATGAGCAGTTCTTC. It translates to CASRPEASGGYNEQFF.

This clonotype was detected only a few times. The J gene is TRBJ2-3, the V gene TRBV6-2 or TRBV6-3, with D tentatively TRBD2 (5 bases). Trimming removed 1 base at V and 4 bases at J, with 15 bases between. The length of the CDR3 is 16 residues. Looked up from germline, CDR1 is MNHEY and CDR2 is SVGEGT. The CDR3 protein is CASSYFLAISSDTQYF. Here the CDR3 DNA reads TGTGCCAGCAGTTACTTTCTAGCAATTAGTTCAGATACGCAGTATTTT.

The genes are TRBV28 and TRBJ2-7, with D maybe TRBD1 (6 bases). Trimming shortened V by 1 base and J by 8 bases, and 18 bases separated the two germline ends. Germline V gene data show CDR1 as MDHEN and CDR2 as SYDVKM. The CDR3 is made up of 15 amino acids. The CDR3 sequence is CASSLSGAQGMKQYF. The CDR3 nucleotides are TGTGCCAGCAGTTTATCAGGGGCTCAGGGTATGAAGCAGTACTTC.

V usage is TRBV20-1 and J usage is TRBJ2-3; TRBD2 agrees at 9 bases. CDR1 and CDR2 from the germline V gene are DFQATT and SNEGSKA (reference sequence). J gave up 2 bases and V 2 bases, and 14 bases lay outside the gene matches. CDR3 length: 18 amino acids. CDR3 residues: CSARPSDGRLADTDTQYF. As DNA, the CDR3 is TGCAGTGCTAGACCCTCCGACGGGAGACTAGCGGACACAGATACGCAGTATTTT.

This clonotype was found many times. This chain uses TRBV18 with TRBJ1-6, with D possibly matching TRBD1 (6 bases). The CDR3 contains 14 residues. V shed 3 bases and J shed 7 bases, with 10 bases lying between them. The germline gives CDR1 KGHSH, CDR2 LQKENI. The chain's CDR3 is CASSPDRKNSPLHF. The CDR3 DNA sequence: TGTGCCAGCTCACCCGACAGGAAGAATTCACCCCTCCACTTT.

This clonotype came up a few times. This sequence joins TRBV12-3 or TRBV12-4 and TRBJ2-6; the D is unclear. The V end was cut by 6 bases, the J end by 4 bases, with 7 bases between. CDR3 length: 13 amino acids. CDR3 sequence: CASSPQGANVLTF. The CDR3 bases are TGTGCCAGCAGCCCTCAAGGGGCCAACGTCCTGACTTTC.

The chain carries TRBV10-3 and TRBJ1-1, with D possibly TRBD1 on 6 matching bases. This CDR3 contains 16 residues. Deletions cut 0 bases from V and 8 bases from J, with 19 bases between. The germline V gene encodes CDR1 ENHRY and CDR2 SYGVKD. The CDR3 DNA is TGTGCCATCAGTGAGTCGGGGGCGACAGGCACTCGAGAAGCTTTCTTT. It yields the protein CAISESGATGTREAFF.

This clonotype was observed a handful of times. This chain uses TRBV27 with TRBJ2-7; no firm D call. Deletions cut 5 bases from V and 4 bases from J, with 18 bases between. The CDR3 spans 15 residues. Germline CDR1 is MNHEY and CDR2 is SMNVEV (reference sequence). CDR3 residues: CASSVRWSSPYEQYF. CDR3 DNA sequence: TGTGCCAGCAGTGTGCGTTGGTCGAGTCCGTACGAGCAGTACTTC.

This clonotype was seen many times. The chain is built from TRBV29-1 and TRBJ2-3; 7 bases line up with TRBD2. This CDR3 is built from 11 residues. Germline values: CDR1 SQVTM, CDR2 ANQGSEA. Unmatched junction bases numbered 6, after V lost 6 bases and J lost 9 bases. CDR3 amino acids: CSVAAGETQYF. DNA for the CDR3: TGCAGCGTGGCGGCGGGGGAGACGCAGTATTTT.

This clonotype was found a few times. The V gene is TRBV7-8, the J gene TRBJ1-1, with D possibly TRBD1 on 6 matching bases. CDR1 SGHVS and CDR2 FQNEAQ come from the germline V gene. The germline V and J ends were trimmed by 3 bases and 6 bases, with 8 bases remaining between them. This CDR3 has 12 amino acids. In DNA form, the CDR3 reads TGTGCCAGCAGCTTCAACAGGGCTGAAGCTTTCTTT. Translation gives CASSFNRAEAFF.

The chain combines TRBV20-1 with TRBJ1-1; D remains unclear. The V gene lost 6 bases and the J gene lost 5 bases, with 13 bases spanning the gap. Germline V gene sequence: CDR1 DFQATT, CDR2 SNEGSKA (reference sequence). The CDR3 length is 12 residues. The CDR3 loop reads CSARREWTEAFF. CDR3 bases: TGCAGTGCCCGCCGGGAGTGGACTGAAGCTTTCTTT.

The CDR3 loop is CASALRAQETQYF. The CDR3 nucleotides are TGTGCCAGCGCTCTGAGGGCCCAAGAGACCCAGTACTTC. The V call is TRBV12-3 or TRBV12-4, the J call TRBJ2-5; TRBD2 might be the D (5 bases). V was trimmed by 8 bases and J by 1 base, leaving 11 bases between them. The length of the CDR3 is 13 residues.